The 21 T cell receptor beta chains presented below share a single source sample, sequenced in a study of T cell responses to AZD1222 COVID-19 vaccine. Sequencing was performed with immunoSEQ multiplex PCR; in TCRdb, only in-frame clones are kept and a portion is missing. The table records some 150,000 clones, approximately 90% of them present only once. The sample here was peripheral blood, taken on day 0 of AZD1222 vaccination. The source is an adult in good health.

CDR3: CASSVAGTGGWTQYF. In DNA, the CDR3 is TGTGCCAGCAGCGTAGCGGGGACAGGTGGTTGGACCCAGTACTTC. The chain recombines TRBV9 with TRBJ2-5; TRBD1 matches at 8 bases. CDR1 is SGDLS and CDR2 is YYNGEE in the germline V gene. The CDR3 length is 15 residues. Trimming took 0 bases from V and 7 from J; bases not matched to a gene: 8.

This sequence joins TRBV7-8 and TRBJ1-4, with D possibly TRBD1 on 6 matching bases. The CDR3 consists of 14 residues. V lost 5 bases and J 4 bases, leaving 11 bases between the germline ends. Germline loops: CDR1 SGHVS, CDR2 FQNEAQ. CDR3 in DNA: TGTGCCAGCAGCCGGACAGAGATTAATGAAAAACTGTTTTTT. Translated: CASSRTEINEKLFF.

The chain uses TRBV25-1 and TRBJ2-1; D is perhaps TRBD2 (5 bases). Germline values: CDR1 MGHDK, CDR2 SYGVNS. The CDR3 has 13 amino acids. Trimming removed 0 bases at V and 12 bases at J, with 12 bases between. This CDR3 is CASSEYKETTQFF. Here the CDR3 DNA reads TGTGCCAGCAGTGAATATAAAGAGACTACGCAGTTCTTC.

This clone occurred once. V and J are TRBV15 and TRBJ2-1, with a weak D call TRBD2 (6 bases). Germline V gives CDR1 LNHNV, CDR2 YYDKDF (reference sequence). Trimming removed 3 bases from V and 5 bases from J, with 17 bases in between. The CDR3 has 16 amino acids. The chain's CDR3 is CATSSGSTRSNNEQFF. The CDR3 DNA reads as TGTGCCACCAGCAGTGGTTCGACTAGGTCTAACAATGAGCAGTTCTTC.

The chain has TRBV6-5 and TRBJ1-6, with D tentatively TRBD1 (6 bases). This CDR3 comprises 15 residues. The V end lost 8 bases, the J end lost 0 bases, and 11 bases lay between the germline ends. Germline V CDR1 and CDR2: MNHEY, SVGAGI. This chain's CDR3 is CASARGSSYNSPLHF. In DNA form, the CDR3 reads TGTGCCAGCGCCAGGGGAAGCTCCTATAATTCACCCCTCCACTTT.

The chain uses TRBV19 and TRBJ1-1; D may be TRBD1 (6 bases). Germline V gene data show CDR1 as LNHDA and CDR2 as SQIVND (reference sequence). V lost 7 bases and J 7 bases, leaving 25 bases between the germline ends. The CDR3 spans 16 residues. CDR3 in amino acids: CASNSDRLIMVGEAFF. The CDR3 bases are TGTGCCAGTAATAGCGACAGGCTTATTATGGTAGGTGAAGCTTTCTTT.

The gene calls are TRBV11-2 and TRBJ1-3; D unclear. This CDR3 is built from 13 residues. The V gene lost 5 bases and the J gene lost 2 bases, with 7 bases spanning the gap. Germline values: CDR1 SGHAT, CDR2 FQNNGV. Here the CDR3 reads CASSLEPGNTIYF. The CDR3, as DNA: TGTGCCAGCAGCCTCGAACCTGGAAACACCATATATTTT.

The chain employs TRBV29-1 and TRBJ2-7; 8 bases map to TRBD1. The trim removed 5 bases at V and 6 bases at J, leaving 9 bases unmatched. Germline CDR1 and CDR2: SQVTM and ANQGSEA. CDR3 length: 13 residues. CDR3 in DNA: TGCAGCGTTAAAGGGCAGGGGGCGGTCGAGCAGTACTTC. This codes for CSVKGQGAVEQYF.

This clone was seen only once. The chain uses TRBV19 and TRBJ1-3; D uncertain. V was clipped by 7 bases and J by 2 bases, with 9 bases between them. CDR1 and CDR2 from the germline V gene are LNHDA and SQIVND (reference sequence). The CDR3 loop spans 13 amino acids. This chain's CDR3 is CASTPGTGNTIYF. CDR3 sequence (DNA): TGTGCCAGTACCCCGGGGACTGGAAACACCATATATTTT.

The rearrangement links TRBV11-3 to TRBJ1-1; D is undetermined. V was pared by 5 bases and J by 0 bases, with 10 bases between. CDR3 length: 14 residues. Germline values: CDR1 SGHNT, CDR2 YENEEA. CDR3 DNA: TGTGCCAGCAGCCCCGGACGGGTGAACACTGAAGCTTTCTTT. This gives the protein CASSPGRVNTEAFF.

The chain has TRBV23-1 and TRBJ1-3, with D maybe TRBD1 (5 bases). TRBV23-1 is sorted into the ORF group, with uncertain function. CDR3 length: 15 residues. The V and J ends lost 7 bases and 3 bases respectively, with 16 bases between them. Here the CDR3 DNA reads TGCGCCAGCACCACCCGCCCAGGACATGGAAACACCATATATTTT. Its protein product is CASTTRPGHGNTIYF.

V gene TRBV21-1 combines with J gene TRBJ2-7; the table calls TRBD2, which could not be checked here. TRBV21-1 has pseudogene status. This CDR3 has 15 amino acids. CDR3 nucleotides: TGTGCCAGCAGTAGACGCGGGGGGGCCACCTACGAGCAGTACTTC. Protein sequence: CASSRRGGATYEQYF.

V gene TRBV28 combines with J gene TRBJ1-5; D gene uncertain. The V end was cut by 8 bases, the J end by 0 bases, with 14 bases between. The CDR3 consists of 15 residues. CDR1 is MDHEN and CDR2 is SYDVKM in the germline V gene. DNA for the CDR3: TGTGCCAGCCGGTACGAGACTCTTAGCAATCAGCCCCAGCATTTT. Its translation is CASRYETLSNQPQHF.

The rearrangement joins TRBV5-4 to TRBJ2-5; possibly TRBD1 or TRBD2 for D (5 bases each). This CDR3 region has 15 residues. V lost 0 bases to trimming and J lost 3 bases, with 12 bases between them. Germline lookup yields CDR1 SGHNT and CDR2 YYREEE (reference sequence). The CDR3 nucleotides are TGTGCCAGCAGCTTGGGGGCCGGGACGGAAGAGACCCAGTACTTC. This encodes CASSLGAGTEETQYF.

The chain couples TRBV15 to TRBJ2-7; no definite D call. This CDR3 is built from 14 residues. CDR1 and CDR2 from the germline V gene are LNHNV and YYDKDF (reference sequence). V lost 3 bases and J lost 0, with 9 bases in between. The DNA of the CDR3 is TGTGCCACCAGCAGTACTCTGGGCTCCTACGAGCAGTACTTC. Amino acid sequence: CATSSTLGSYEQYF.

DNA of the CDR3: TGTGCCAGCAGCCGTGGGACTAGCGGATTCTACGAGCAGTACTTC. Translation gives CASSRGTSGFYEQYF. The chain joins TRBV5-5 to TRBJ2-7; 11 bases align to TRBD2. V trimming: 4 bases; J trimming: 3 bases; junction bases outside the gene matches: 6. This CDR3 has 15 residues. CDR1 is SGHKS and CDR2 is YYEKEE in the germline V gene (reference sequence).

The V gene is TRBV2, the J gene TRBJ2-1; 14 nucleotides align to TRBD2. The CDR3 spans 15 residues. Trimming took 6 bases from V and 6 from J; bases not matched to a gene: 4. Per germline, CDR1 SNHLY and CDR2 FYNNEI. CDR3: CASRTGTSGGNEQFF. CDR3 in DNA: TGTGCCAGCAGGACGGGGACTAGCGGGGGCAATGAGCAGTTCTTC.

This rearrangement joins TRBV5-5 to TRBJ2-1, with D hard to call. V lost 1 base to trimming and J lost 4 bases, with 3 bases between them. This CDR3 contains 12 residues. The germline gives CDR1 SGHKS, CDR2 YYEKEE (reference sequence). Here the CDR3 reads CASSLYYNEQFF. In DNA, the CDR3 is TGTGCCAGCAGCTTGTATTACAATGAGCAGTTCTTC. Drawing the rest from reference TRBV5-5 and TRBJ2-1, the complete variable domain is DAGVTQSPTHLIKTRGQQVTLRCSPISGHKSVSWYQQVLGQGPQFIFQYYEKEERGRGNFPDRFSARQFPNYSSELNVNALLLGDSALYLCASSLYYNEQFFGPGTRLTVL.

The chain joins TRBV30 to TRBJ1-2; tentative D call: TRBD1 (5 bases). The CDR3 covers 13 residues. Trimming cost V 0 bases and J 7 bases, with 12 bases left between them. Looked up from germline, CDR1 is GTSNPN and CDR2 is SVGIG (reference sequence). The CDR3 sequence: CAWSVGGAPGYTF. The CDR3 DNA sequence: TGTGCCTGGAGTGTAGGAGGGGCCCCTGGCTACACCTTC.

This chain connects TRBV30 to TRBJ2-1, with TRBD2 matching over 8 bases. This CDR3 has 14 residues. Trimming removed 4 bases from V and 3 bases from J; junction bases left unmatched: 5. Germline values: CDR1 GTSNPN, CDR2 SVGIG (reference sequence). The CDR3: CAWIGGGIYNEQFF. For the CDR3, the DNA is TGTGCCTGGATAGGCGGGGGGATCTACAATGAGCAGTTCTTC.

The gene calls are TRBV6-2 or TRBV6-3 and TRBJ2-7; D ambiguous. Germline CDR1 reads MNHEY; CDR2 reads SVGEGT. The CDR3 sequence is 17 residues long. V lost 0 bases and J 7 bases, leaving 22 bases between the germline ends. DNA of the CDR3: TGTGCCAGCAGTTACTCGACTCCTATAGCAGCAAAACCTGAGCAGTACTTC. Translating it yields CASSYSTPIAAKPEQYF.